The 27 T cell receptor beta chains in this list originate from one sample, sequenced in a study of blood T cell repertoires in COVID-19. TCRdb's table, derived via immunoSEQ multiplex PCR, lists solely in-frame clones and lacks some. The sample has approximately 310,000 clones; over 75% are singletons. The sequenced material came from peripheral blood. The receptors were gathered from a woman between 45 and 65 years old who had recovered from COVID-19.

The V and J genes are TRBV5-3 and TRBJ1-2; 11 bases align to TRBD1. TRBV5-3 is annotated as an ORF whose role is uncertain. The CDR3 length is 19 residues. With V trimmed by 2 bases and J by 1 base, 13 bases remained unmatched. The CDR3 nucleotides read TGTGCCAGAAGCTTACACGCTGGGACAGGGGGGGATATTAACTATGGCTACACCTTC. It yields the protein CARSLHAGTGGDINYGYTF.

The rearrangement links TRBV7-8 to TRBJ2-2; D possibly corresponds to TRBD1 (7 bases). V was clipped by 2 bases and J by 4 bases, with 14 bases between them. From germline, CDR1 is SGHVS and CDR2 FQNEAQ. CDR3 length equals 16 residues. In DNA, the CDR3 is TGTGCCAGCAGCTTAACGGAGGGGGCGGGCACCGGGGAGCTGTTTTTT. This encodes CASSLTEGAGTGELFF.

The V gene is TRBV5-4, the J gene TRBJ2-7; 7 bases match TRBD1. Germline V gene lookup returns CDR1 SGHNT and CDR2 YYREEE (reference sequence). There are 15 residues in the CDR3. V lost 5 bases and J lost 2; bases outside the gene matches: 10. The CDR3, as DNA: TGTGCCAGCAGGCGAACAGGGGAGTCCACCTACGAGCAGTACTTC. Its protein is CASRRTGESTYEQYF. The complete variable domain, with remaining parts taken from reference TRBV5-4 and TRBJ2-7, reads ETGVTQSPTHLIKTRGQQVTLRCSSQSGHNTVSWYQQALGQGPQFIFQYYREEENGRGNFPPRFSGLQFPNYSSELNVNALELDDSALYLCASRRTGESTYEQYFGPGTRLTVT.

The chain is built from TRBV7-3 and TRBJ2-1; 7 nucleotides align to TRBD2. From germline, CDR1 is SGHTA and CDR2 FQGTGA. CDR3 size: 15 residues. With V trimmed by 5 bases and J by 7 bases, 11 bases remained unmatched. The CDR3 is CASSQGSAGENEQFF. The CDR3 DNA reads as TGTGCCAGCAGCCAAGGGTCGGCGGGAGAGAATGAGCAGTTCTTC.

The chain links TRBV13 to TRBJ2-2, with 8 bases matching TRBD1. Per the germline V gene, CDR1 is PRHDT and CDR2 is FYEKMQ (reference sequence). The CDR3 covers 16 residues. V gave up 0 bases and J gave up 4 bases; unmatched junction bases: 4. The CDR3 sequence is CASSLGGQGLTGELFF. As DNA, the CDR3 is TGTGCCAGCAGCTTAGGAGGACAGGGCCTCACCGGGGAGCTGTTTTTT.

In this sample, this clone turned up a few times. The chain has TRBV3-1 (or the pseudogene TRBV3-2) and TRBJ1-1; tentative D call: TRBD1 (6 bases). V dropped 4 bases and J dropped 6 bases, with 15 bases sitting between them. The germline V gene encodes CDR1 LGHDT and CDR2 YNNKEL (reference sequence). There are 14 residues in the CDR3. CDR3 region: CASSLTQGFSEAFF. CDR3 nucleotide sequence: TGTGCCAGCAGCCTGACACAGGGTTTTTCTGAAGCTTTCTTT.

J is TRBJ2-5 and V is TRBV2; D remains ambiguous. From germline, CDR1 is SNHLY and CDR2 FYNNEI. The CDR3 runs to 15 residues. The ends were cut back, 4 bases at V and 1 base at J, with 13 bases in the middle. The CDR3 here is CASSARQVSQETQYF. The CDR3 nucleotides read TGTGCCAGCAGTGCACGGCAGGTTAGCCAAGAGACCCAGTACTTC. Full variable domain (rest looked up from reference TRBV2 and TRBJ2-5): EPEVTQTPSHQVTQMGQEVILRCVPISNHLYFYWYRQILGQKVEFLVSFYNNEISEKSEIFDDQFSVERPDGSNFTLKIRSTKLEDSAMYFCASSARQVSQETQYFGPGTRLLVL.

The table lists this clone with a count of one. This chain connects TRBV18 to TRBJ1-3; D unclear. The ends were cut back, 3 bases at V and 4 bases at J, with 13 bases in the middle. CDR3 length: 15 amino acids. Looked up from germline, CDR1 is KGHSH and CDR2 is LQKENI. The CDR3 DNA is TGTGCCAGCTCACCCGGCAGCGGGTCCGGAAACACCATATATTTT. Translating it yields CASSPGSGSGNTIYF.

This chain joins TRBV11-3 and TRBJ2-3; TRBD1 matches at 8 bases. Germline-derived CDR1 and CDR2 are SGHNT and YENEEA. V dropped 5 bases and J dropped 1; count of bases not matched to a gene: 8. The CDR3 runs to 16 residues. The CDR3 here is CASSARQGMGTDTQYF. CDR3 sequence (DNA): TGTGCCAGCAGCGCGCGACAGGGGATGGGCACAGATACGCAGTATTTT.

The chain joins TRBV5-4 to TRBJ1-2; a weak D match, TRBD1 (6 bases). In germline, CDR1 is SGHNT, CDR2 YYREEE (reference sequence). V was cut by 5 bases and J by 6 bases, with 23 bases left in between. The CDR3 consists of 16 residues. The CDR3 is CASRLTGGGLGDGYTF. The CDR3 DNA reads TGTGCCAGCAGATTGACGGGAGGGGGGCTCGGCGATGGCTACACCTTC.

The CDR3 nucleotides read TGTGCCAGCACAGGGGGACAGGTTCGTTTCAATGAGCAGTTCTTC. Translation: CASTGGQVRFNEQFF. The rearrangement joins TRBV5-8 to TRBJ2-1, with 8 bases that match TRBD1. The CDR3 is 15 amino acids. The V and J ends lost 6 bases and 6 bases, in that order; junction bases with no gene match: 11. CDR1 SGHTS and CDR2 YDEGEE come from the germline V gene.

Regarding this clone: An end of the junction does not agree with germline; a read error may underlie this. The V call is TRBV20-1, the J call TRBJ2-3, with 8 bases fitting TRBD2. CDR3 length: 9 residues. Germline V CDR1 and CDR2: DFQATT, SNEGSKA (reference sequence). CDR3 bases: TGCAGTGCTCCCGGGACTAGGGGTTTT. The encoded protein is CSAPGTRGF.

This chain joins TRBV24-1 and TRBJ2-5, with 13 bases identical to TRBD2. With 9 bases clipped from V and 2 bases from J, the junction kept 8 bases outside the gene matches. This CDR3 comprises 16 residues. The germline V gene encodes CDR1 KGHDR and CDR2 SFDVKD. The DNA of the CDR3 is TGTGCCACCCAATCCGAACTAGCGGGAGGGCAAGAGACCCAGTACTTC. Amino acid sequence: CATQSELAGGQETQYF.

This sequence joins TRBV9 and TRBJ2-3; no definite D call. The germline gives CDR1 SGDLS, CDR2 YYNGEE. Trimming pared 2 bases from V and 0 bases from J, leaving 4 bases between. CDR3 length equals 13 residues. For the CDR3, the DNA is TGTGCCAGCAGCGTCCGTAGCACAGATACGCAGTATTTT. Its translation is CASSVRSTDTQYF.

The V and J genes are TRBV6-1 and TRBJ2-7; 9 bases are a match to TRBD1. The CDR3 is made up of 16 amino acids. Germline V gene sequence: CDR1 MNHNS, CDR2 SASEGT. V was pared by 4 bases and J by 4 bases, with 11 bases of the junction left unmatched. CDR3 loop: CASSGARDRAIYEQYF. The CDR3 DNA sequence: TGTGCCAGCAGTGGGGCGAGGGACAGGGCGATTTACGAGCAGTACTTC.

CDR3 sequence reads: CASSLRQARYNEQFF. DNA for the CDR3: TGTGCCAGCAGCTTGCGACAGGCTCGGTACAATGAGCAGTTCTTC. The chain employs TRBV7-2 and TRBJ2-1, with TRBD1 as a possible D gene (6 bases). The CDR3 is made up of 15 amino acids. Trimming shortened V by 3 bases and J by 4 bases, and 13 bases separated the two germline ends. Germline values: CDR1 SGHTA, CDR2 FQGNSA.

V and J are TRBV10-3 and TRBJ1-4; D is perhaps TRBD1 (6 bases). The V gene lost 6 bases and the J gene lost 7 bases, with 12 bases spanning the gap. The CDR3 loop spans 13 amino acids. Germline assignment: CDR1 ENHRY and CDR2 SYGVKD. In DNA, the CDR3 is TGTGCCATCAGGGCAGGGGCGGTTGAAAAACTGTTTTTT. The encoded protein is CAIRAGAVEKLFF.

The CDR3 is CASSLSFGGRVTQYF. The CDR3 DNA reads as TGTGCCAGCAGCTTGTCCTTCGGAGGGCGGGTTACGCAGTATTTT. The chain combines TRBV5-8 with TRBJ2-3; tentatively, D is TRBD2 (6 bases). The ends were cut back, 1 base at V and 8 bases at J, with 17 bases in the middle. Germline lookup yields CDR1 SGHTS and CDR2 YDEGEE. The CDR3 has 15 amino acids.

This clone was recorded once. The chain combines TRBV3-1 (or the pseudogene TRBV3-2) with TRBJ1-1, with a weak D call TRBD1 (5 bases). Germline CDR1 LGHDT, CDR2 YNNKEL (reference sequence). Trimming left V 3 bases short and J 4 bases short, with 15 bases between. The CDR3 length is 15 residues. This CDR3 reads CASSQGGVRGTEAFF. The CDR3 nucleotides are TGTGCCAGCAGCCAGGGGGGGGTTAGGGGCACTGAAGCTTTCTTT.

The genes are TRBV7-2 and TRBJ2-7; 8 nucleotides line up with TRBD2. Germline CDR1 and CDR2: SGHTA and FQGNSA. V trimming: 5 bases; J trimming: 12 bases; junction bases outside the gene matches: 9. This CDR3 is built from 12 residues. The CDR3 DNA is TGTGCCAGCAGCACACCCGGGGGGGTGTGGTACTTC. Its translation is CASSTPGGVWYF.

V gene TRBV6-2 or TRBV6-3 combines with J gene TRBJ1-5; 10 bases are a match to TRBD1. V lost 0 bases to trimming and J lost 7 bases; unmatched junction nucleotides: 6. The CDR3 extends over 16 amino acids. Germline CDR1 is MNHEY and CDR2 is SVGEGT. The DNA for the CDR3 is TGTGCCAGCAGTTACTCCTACAGACAGGGGGCCCAGCCCCAGCATTTT. Its protein product is CASSYSYRQGAQPQHF.

V gene TRBV28 combines with J gene TRBJ2-7; a weak D match, TRBD2 (6 bases). This CDR3 comprises 11 residues. CDR1 is MDHEN, CDR2 SYDVKM, per germline. V was trimmed by 8 bases and J by 6 bases, leaving 11 bases between them. The CDR3 DNA is TGTGCCAGCGGGGGGTTAGTCGAGCAGTACTTC. It translates to CASGGLVEQYF.

The CDR3 DNA sequence: TGTGCCAGCAGTTTTACTTTTAGGACTAGCGGGAGGGAAGAGCAGTTCTTC. It encodes CASSFTFRTSGREEQFF. This chain uses TRBV13 with TRBJ2-1, with TRBD2 identical over 15 bases. Germline values: CDR1 PRHDT, CDR2 FYEKMQ (reference sequence). J was trimmed by 10 bases and V by 6 bases; bases with no gene match: 13. The CDR3 extends over 17 amino acids.

This chain links TRBV7-6 with TRBJ1-3; 8 positions agree with TRBD1. Germline V gene lookup returns CDR1 SGHVS and CDR2 FNYEAQ. After removal of 0 bases from V and 0 bases from J, the junction contained 4 bases not matched to a gene. The CDR3 extends over 17 amino acids. The CDR3 DNA follows: TGTGCCAGCAGCTTAGCGCCTACAGGGGGCTCTGGAAACACCATATATTTT. Translating gives CASSLAPTGGSGNTIYF.

The rearrangement links TRBV3-1 (or the pseudogene TRBV3-2) to TRBJ1-2; D remains ambiguous. This CDR3 is 13 amino acids long. V shed 4 bases and J shed 4 bases, with 10 bases lying between them. Germline CDR1 is LGHDT and CDR2 is YNNKEL (reference sequence). The CDR3 is CASSLGLFYGYTF. CDR3 in DNA: TGTGCCAGCAGCCTCGGACTTTTCTATGGCTACACCTTC.

This chain links TRBV27 with TRBJ1-1; 7 positions match TRBD1. The CDR3 runs 15 residues. CDR1 and CDR2 (germline): MNHEY, SMNVEV (reference sequence). With 6 bases clipped from V and 3 bases from J, the junction kept 10 bases outside the gene matches. CDR3 DNA: TGTGCCAGCAGAAGGACAGGCCTAGGGGACACTGAAGCTTTCTTT. Translation: CASRRTGLGDTEAFF.

The chain recombines TRBV5-4 with TRBJ2-3; a possible D gene is TRBD2 (5 bases). The V gene's germline CDR1 is SGHNT and CDR2 YYREEE (reference sequence). The CDR3 is made up of 14 amino acids. Trimming shortened V by 7 bases and J by 6 bases, and 18 bases separated the two germline ends. CDR3 sequence (DNA): TGTGCCAGCGGGAATCCCGGGCCGGGGGATACGCAGTATTTT. This translates into CASGNPGPGDTQYF.